The clone carrying this T cell receptor (beta chain) is a singleton in its sample. Its antigen is not known. The source of the sample is a study of T cell responses to AZD1222 COVID-19 vaccine. Sequencing used immunoSEQ multiplex PCR; TCRdb keeps in-frame clones, though not all of them. The table lists tens of thousands of clones, around 87% of them singletons. Whole-study findings and limits: Among vaccine-associated CD4 TCRs, coverage spanned spike, with dominance at 160-218 and 743-854. Following two doses of AZD1222, Spike-specific TCR breadth and depth rose. Clonal diversity was possibly underestimated; the donors were predominantly white British and more often female.

V shed 6 bases and J shed 4 bases, with 12 bases lying between them. This CDR3 region has 13 residues. Looked up from germline, CDR1 is SGHTA and CDR2 is FQGNSA. The starting material was peripheral blood, obtained on day 0 of MenACWY control vaccination. This chain uses TRBV7-2 with TRBJ1-2, with D uncertain. This sequence originates from an adult in good health. DNA for the CDR3: TGTGCCAGCAGAGGACTTAGCAGCTATGGCTACACCTTC. Translating it yields CASRGLSSYGYTF.